The source of this TCR beta chain is a study of OX40 agonist ivuxolimab in advanced cancers. For the study at large: Of mixed ages from about 20 to 90 and averaging approximately 60 years, the group was approximately 80% male. Partial responses were achieved by three patients, of whom one had hepatocellular carcinoma and two had cutaneous melanoma.

The CDR3 totals 22 residues. V was pared by 9 bases and J by 8 bases, with 35 bases of the junction left unmatched. Per the germline V gene, CDR1 is MDHEN and CDR2 is SYDVKM. In this sample, this clone turned up a few times. The antigen is not known. The study, taken as a whole, reports: Expanded clones were, on average, more numerous among CD8+ T cells than CD4+. Compared with others, partial responders at 0.1-3.0 mg/kg displayed clonal expansion among the lowest.

Sequenced by immunoSEQ multiplex PCR; TCRdb stores in-frame clones only, minus some. The sample consists of 70,000 to 95,000 clones, roughly 84% of them appearing once. The input for sequencing was CD4+ or CD8+ T cells sorted from blood, taken in a trial of the OX40 agonist ivuxolimab. The receptor comes from an adult with an advanced solid tumor such as melanoma, head and neck, liver or kidney cancer. The rearrangement links TRBV28 to TRBJ2-3; 10 bases match TRBD2. In DNA, the CDR3 is TGTGCCAGGGAGGCCAGGGGACGAACATCCGGGACTAGCGCCTTTTCCACCCCTACGCAGTATTTT. It specifies CAREARGRTSGTSAFSTPTQYF.